This T cell receptor beta chain was obtained from a study of cytomegalovirus exposure and HLA in healthy donors. The assay was immunoSEQ multiplex PCR, and TCRdb's table has in-frame clones only and misses some. The table lists about 49,000 clones, 90% to 95% of them singletons. The receptor was derived from a woman under 30 in good health and CMV-seropositive. Sequenced material: PBMCs.

CDR3 residues: CASAMGTGGNQPQHF. The CDR3 DNA reads TGTGCCAGCGCTATGGGGACAGGGGGCAATCAGCCCCAGCATTTT. This chain joins TRBV27 and TRBJ1-5, with 10 bases aligning to TRBD1. V was clipped by 8 bases and J by 2 bases; unmatched bases: 6. The CDR3 spans 15 residues. Germline V gene sequence: CDR1 MNHEY, CDR2 SMNVEV (reference sequence).